The entry that follows covers one T cell receptor (beta chain) sequence. Method: immunoSEQ multiplex PCR; TCRdb's copy keeps in-frame clones and lacks some. The data contain tens of thousands of clones, about nine tenths of them singletons. The CDR3 totals 14 residues. Germline loops: CDR1 MDHEN, CDR2 SYDVKM. V was clipped by 3 bases and J by 5 bases; unmatched bases: 5. The record originates from a study of OX40 agonist ivuxolimab in advanced cancers. The receptor was derived from an adult with an advanced solid tumor such as melanoma, head and neck, liver or kidney cancer. The chain employs TRBV28 and TRBJ2-7; TRBD1 matches at 9 bases. The source was CD4+ or CD8+ T cells sorted from blood, collected in a trial of the OX40 agonist ivuxolimab. CDR3 sequence reads: CASSFGDRVHEQYV. The CDR3 DNA reads as TGTGCCAGCAGTTTTGGGGACAGGGTCCACGAGCAGTACGTC.